Below, 9 T cell receptor beta chains from the same sample are listed, as sequenced in a study of radiation and T cells in renal cell carcinoma. Time point given: blood 4 weeks post-SBRT, at nephrectomy. Specified treatment: 15 Gy SBRT to primary tumor, nephrectomy 4 weeks later. Method: immunoSEQ multiplex PCR; TCRdb's copy keeps in-frame clones and lacks some. Found here are around 180,000 clones, 88% of them singletons; the top ten hold around 10%. Sequencing used blood, obtained from a patient whose treatment included radiotherapy and nephrectomy. These receptors were taken from a woman between 50 and 59 years old with renal cell carcinoma.

In regard to this clone: A read error may account for a junction end that differs from germline. The chain links TRBV29-1 to TRBJ2-4; possibly TRBD2 for D (6 bases). The CDR3 contains 14 residues. Germline V gene sequence: CDR1 SQVTM, CDR2 ANQGSEA. The CDR3 sequence is CGVEVIGSAAIQYF. The CDR3 DNA sequence: TGCGGCGTTGAAGTTATCGGGAGTGCCGCCATTCAGTACTTC.

The V gene is TRBV6-6, the J gene TRBJ1-5; TRBD1 matches at 9 bases. The CDR3 has 15 amino acids. The ends lost 7 bases at V and 4 bases at J; junction bases unmatched: 8. CDR1 and CDR2 (germline): MNHNY, SVGAGI (reference sequence). CDR3 in DNA: TGTGCCAGCATCCCGGGACAGGGCAAAAATCAGCCCCAGCATTTT. This translates into CASIPGQGKNQPQHF.

This clone was counted only a few times. The V gene is TRBV7-2, the J gene TRBJ2-3; tentatively, D is TRBD1 or TRBD2 (5 bases each). The V and J ends lost 1 base and 7 bases respectively, with 15 bases between them. This CDR3 has 15 amino acids. Germline V CDR1 and CDR2: SGHTA, FQGNSA. The CDR3 DNA reads TGTGCCAGCAGCTTAGACCAGGGACCTAGATATACGCAGTATTTT. Translated, it gives CASSLDQGPRYTQYF.

The chain recombines TRBV5-1 with TRBJ2-7; D gene unclear. V was clipped by 0 bases and J by 5 bases, with 9 bases between them. The CDR3 has 13 amino acids. Germline CDR1 reads SGHRS; CDR2 reads YFSETQ. DNA of the CDR3: TGCGCCAGCAGCTTGGGCCCCGCCAACGAGCAGTACTTC. It translates to CASSLGPANEQYF.

This sequence joins TRBV2 and TRBJ2-1, with 8 bases aligning to TRBD2. V shed 5 bases, J shed 9 bases, and the junction held 15 bases outside the gene matches. Germline-derived CDR1 and CDR2 are SNHLY and FYNNEI. The CDR3 length is 16 residues. The DNA for the CDR3 is TGTGCCAGCAGTACCGCGGGGGGCGTCCCTTCTGGTGAGCAGTTCTTC. Translated: CASSTAGGVPSGEQFF. The whole variable domain, filled in from reference TRBV2 and TRBJ2-1, reads EPEVTQTPSHQVTQMGQEVILRCVPISNHLYFYWYRQILGQKVEFLVSFYNNEISEKSEIFDDQFSVERPDGSNFTLKIRSTKLEDSAMYFCASSTAGGVPSGEQFFGPGTRLTVL.

The chain recombines TRBV6-6 with TRBJ2-7, with TRBD1 matching 9 bases. The CDR3 contains 16 residues. Germline loops: CDR1 MNHNY, CDR2 SVGAGI (reference sequence). V lost 8 bases and J lost 2; bases outside the gene matches: 13. The CDR3 is CASLEGAGQGPYEQYF. The CDR3 nucleotides are TGTGCCAGCCTGGAGGGCGCGGGACAGGGACCCTACGAGCAGTACTTC.

The chain is built from TRBV9 and TRBJ1-1; no firm D call. The CDR3 contains 15 residues. The V gene's germline CDR1 is SGDLS and CDR2 YYNGEE. V was cut by 0 bases and J by 1 base, with 10 bases left in between. As DNA, the CDR3 is TGTGCCAGCAGCGTAGTGTGGGCGGGGAACACTGAAGCTTTCTTT. As protein: CASSVVWAGNTEAFF.

The rearrangement links TRBV6-5 to TRBJ1-1; 7 bases map to TRBD1. Germline V lookup: CDR1 MNHEY, CDR2 SVGAGI. V was pared by 6 bases and J by 0 bases, with 1 base of the junction left unmatched. CDR3 length: 13 residues. The CDR3: CASSQGVNTEAFF. CDR3 nucleotides: TGTGCCAGCAGCCAGGGGGTGAACACTGAAGCTTTCTTT.

This clone has only one observation. This chain connects TRBV19 to TRBJ1-1; 8 bases line up with TRBD1. This CDR3 comprises 14 residues. CDR1 and CDR2 (germline): LNHDA, SQIVND (reference sequence). The ends lost 5 bases at V and 1 base at J; junction bases unmatched: 3. CDR3 DNA sequence: TGTGCCAGTAGTCGGACAGGGAAGAACACTGAAGCTTTCTTT. It encodes CASSRTGKNTEAFF.